Following are 21 T cell receptor beta chains from one sample sequenced in a study of PD-1 blockade in classical Hodgkin lymphoma. No patient escaped relapse after autologous stem cell transplantation, and brentuximab vedotin exposure varied. Repertoires were generated with immunoSEQ multiplex PCR, while TCRdb's copy carries only in-frame clones and drops some. This sample yields some 32,000 clones, of which 82% are seen a single time; around 30% belongs to the top ten. Sequenced material: peripheral blood mononuclear cells (PBMCs), taken at baseline. These receptors were collected from a human donor with classical Hodgkin lymphoma.

The chain couples TRBV10-3 to TRBJ2-1, with 7 bases lining up with TRBD2. The V gene's germline CDR1 is ENHRY and CDR2 SYGVKD. The CDR3 extends over 15 amino acids. The junction had 11 bases not matched to a gene; V was cut back by 7 bases and J by 5 bases. The CDR3 is CAIMNLGGSDNEQFF. In DNA, the CDR3 is TGTGCCATCATGAACCTCGGGGGGTCTGACAATGAGCAGTTCTTC.

The rearrangement uses TRBV5-1 and TRBJ2-3; 8 bases are shared with TRBD2. The CDR3 covers 15 residues. Germline trimming cut 1 base from V and 5 bases from J; bases unmatched to any gene: 6. Per the germline V gene, CDR1 is SGHRS and CDR2 is YFSETQ. Here the CDR3 DNA reads TGCGCCAGCAGCTTGCCCGGGGGGGCCAGAGATACGCAGTATTTT. It encodes CASSLPGGARDTQYF.

The chain recombines TRBV19 with TRBJ2-1; 10 bases line up with TRBD2. Trimming at V came to 5 bases and at J to 4 bases, leaving 2 bases not matched to a gene. Germline-derived CDR1 and CDR2 are LNHDA and SQIVND (reference sequence). The CDR3 length is 14 residues. The CDR3, as DNA: TGTGCCAGTAGTCTTAGCGGGGGGTACAATGAGCAGTTCTTC. It translates to CASSLSGGYNEQFF.

The genes are TRBV28 and TRBJ1-6; D remains unclear. Per the germline V gene, CDR1 is MDHEN and CDR2 is SYDVKM. The CDR3 loop spans 13 amino acids. The ends were cut back, 8 bases at V and 7 bases at J, with 12 bases in the middle. CDR3 nucleotides: TGTGCCAGCGGAATGACACGGAATTCACCCCTCCACTTT. Amino acids: CASGMTRNSPLHF. Full variable domain (outside the CDR3, taken from reference TRBV28 and TRBJ1-6): DVKVTQSSRYLVKRTGEKVFLECVQDMDHENMFWYRQDPGLGLRLIYFSYDVKMKEKGDIPEGYSVSREKKERFSLILESASTNQTSMYLCASGMTRNSPLHFGNGTRLTVT.

This clone was seen only a few times. The gene calls are TRBV25-1 and TRBJ1-2, with 9 positions matching TRBD1. This CDR3 contains 15 residues. V lost 1 base and J lost 8; bases outside the gene matches: 8. The germline CDR1 and CDR2 sequences are MGHDK and SYGVNS. CDR3 coding DNA: TGTGCCAGCAGTGAATCTGGGACAGGGAGCAGCGGCTACACCTTC. This codes for CASSESGTGSSGYTF.

The rearrangement joins TRBV4-1 to TRBJ2-2; TRBD1 matches 8 bases. V lost 3 bases, J lost 3 bases, and 6 bases stayed unmatched. The CDR3 is 16 residues long. Per the germline V gene, CDR1 is MGHRA and CDR2 is YSYEKL. This CDR3 reads CASSQNRGVDTGELFF. CDR3 nucleotides: TGCGCCAGCAGCCAGAACAGGGGGGTGGACACCGGGGAGCTGTTTTTT.

The chain recombines TRBV27 with TRBJ1-2; no firm D call. The CDR3 is 15 amino acids. With 2 bases removed from V and 7 bases from J, the gap between germline ends came to 17 bases. CDR1 MNHEY and CDR2 SMNVEV come from the germline V gene (reference sequence). CDR3 residues: CASSLTQLNRGGYTF. The CDR3 nucleotides are TGTGCCAGCAGTTTAACACAGCTCAACCGGGGTGGCTACACCTTC.

This chain links TRBV19 with TRBJ2-1, with 7 bases lining up with TRBD2. This CDR3 region has 16 residues. The V gene's germline CDR1 is LNHDA and CDR2 SQIVND (reference sequence). Trimming cost V 5 bases and J 0 bases; bases outside gene matches: 7. Here the CDR3 reads CASSPLAGDSYNEQFF. DNA of the CDR3: TGTGCCAGTAGTCCTCTTGCGGGGGACTCCTACAATGAGCAGTTCTTC.

This clone was observed a few times. This sequence joins TRBV7-2 and TRBJ1-1; unclear D gene. V was shortened by 0 bases and J by 8 bases, with 13 bases between the two germline ends. The CDR3 has 14 amino acids. Germline CDR1 reads SGHTA; CDR2 reads FQGNSA. CDR3 protein: CASSLALSRGEAFF. The CDR3 DNA is TGTGCCAGCAGCTTAGCGCTATCTCGCGGGGAAGCTTTCTTT.

The rearrangement joins TRBV7-2 to TRBJ2-5; D remains unclear. This CDR3 has 12 residues. V gave up 3 bases and J gave up 3 bases, with 5 bases separating them. In germline, CDR1 is SGHTA, CDR2 FQGNSA. The CDR3 here is CASSFVEETQYF. The CDR3 coding sequence is TGTGCCAGCAGCTTTGTGGAAGAGACCCAGTACTTC.

This rearrangement joins TRBV7-2 to TRBJ1-5; the D is unclear. The CDR3 sequence is 15 residues long. V was clipped by 4 bases and J by 3 bases, with 13 bases between them. The germline V gene encodes CDR1 SGHTA and CDR2 FQGNSA. CDR3 residues: CASSSTVTSNQPQHF. The CDR3 DNA reads TGTGCCAGCAGCTCGACGGTCACTTCCAATCAGCCCCAGCATTTT.

The chain employs TRBV19 and TRBJ1-4, with 11 bases matching TRBD1. Germline V gene data show CDR1 as LNHDA and CDR2 as SQIVND (reference sequence). The length of the CDR3 is 13 residues. J was trimmed by 6 bases and V by 6 bases; bases with no gene match: 0. DNA of the CDR3: TGTGCCAGTAGGGACAGGGGGCATGAAAAACTGTTTTTT. The encoded protein is CASRDRGHEKLFF. The whole variable domain, remainder taken from reference TRBV19 and TRBJ1-4, is DGGITQSPKYLFRKEGQNVTLSCEQNLNHDAMYWYRQDPGQGLRLIYYSQIVNDFQKGDIAEGYSVSREKKESFPLTVTSAQKNPTAFYLCASRDRGHEKLFFGSGTQLSVL.

V and J are TRBV4-3 and TRBJ2-6, with TRBD1 as a possible D gene (5 bases). CDR1 is LGHNA, CDR2 YSLEER, per germline. Trimming took off 0 bases at V and 1 base at J, with 10 bases between the two ends. The CDR3 spans 17 residues. The CDR3 sequence is CASSQDQDTSGANVLTF. Here the CDR3 DNA reads TGCGCCAGCAGCCAAGATCAGGACACTTCTGGGGCCAACGTCCTGACTTTC.

This sequence joins TRBV30 and TRBJ1-1; possible D gene TRBD1, 6 bases. V gave up 4 bases and J gave up 4 bases, with 22 bases separating them. This CDR3 contains 16 residues. Germline loops: CDR1 GTSNPN, CDR2 SVGIG (reference sequence). The CDR3 DNA follows: TGTGCCTGGACCCTAAACACGAGGGGGTCGGGCACTGAAGCTTTCTTT. Encoded protein: CAWTLNTRGSGTEAFF.

The V call is TRBV19, the J call TRBJ1-6; D gene ambiguous. CDR1 is LNHDA and CDR2 is SQIVND in the germline V gene (reference sequence). The V and J ends lost 3 bases and 7 bases respectively, with 7 bases between them. CDR3 length equals 13 residues. The CDR3 bases are TGTGCCAGTAGTATCGTCGGGAATTCACCCCTCCACTTT. This translates into CASSIVGNSPLHF.

The rearrangement links TRBV7-8 to TRBJ2-3; D might be TRBD1 or TRBD2, each matching 6 bases. V was shortened by 8 bases and J by 4 bases, with 13 bases between the two germline ends. This CDR3 has 13 residues. Germline V gives CDR1 SGHVS, CDR2 FQNEAQ. Here the CDR3 reads CASAWGAADTQYF. The CDR3 DNA sequence: TGTGCCAGCGCTTGGGGGGCGGCAGATACGCAGTATTTT.

The V and J genes are TRBV11-3 and TRBJ1-1, with D unresolved. Trimming stripped 4 bases from V and 8 bases from J, with 23 bases between. Germline CDR1 is SGHNT and CDR2 is YENEEA. This CDR3 comprises 16 residues. The CDR3: CASSSRAGTAGGEAFF. DNA for the CDR3: TGTGCCAGCAGCTCGCGGGCGGGCACCGCGGGAGGGGAAGCTTTCTTT.

The chain carries TRBV6-5 and TRBJ2-3, with TRBD2 as a possible D gene (6 bases). V was clipped by 1 base and J by 1 base, with 12 bases between them. The V gene's germline CDR1 is MNHEY and CDR2 SVGAGI. There are 16 residues in the CDR3. CDR3 amino acids: CASSYFQSGGTDTQYF. CDR3 bases: TGTGCCAGCAGTTACTTCCAGTCGGGGGGCACAGATACGCAGTATTTT.

A few counts support this clone. This chain connects TRBV2 to TRBJ1-6, with TRBD1 matching over 7 bases. With 6 bases clipped from V and 5 bases from J, the junction kept 4 bases outside the gene matches. Germline V gives CDR1 SNHLY, CDR2 FYNNEI. The CDR3 runs to 14 residues. The CDR3 region is CASSGTGDNSPLHF. The CDR3 DNA reads as TGTGCCAGCAGCGGCACAGGGGATAATTCACCCCTCCACTTT.

The rearrangement joins TRBV29-1 to TRBJ1-2; 10 bases map to TRBD1. Germline trimming cut 6 bases from V and 1 base from J; bases unmatched to any gene: 5. Germline-derived CDR1 and CDR2 are SQVTM and ANQGSEA. The CDR3 contains 14 residues. The CDR3 spells CSVGGQGGNYGYTF. CDR3 DNA sequence: TGCAGCGTGGGAGGACAGGGGGGTAACTATGGCTACACCTTC.

The genes are TRBV19 and TRBJ1-1; D uncertain. Trimming took off 4 bases at V and 0 bases at J, with 6 bases between the two ends. CDR1 is LNHDA, CDR2 SQIVND, per germline (reference sequence). This CDR3 comprises 13 residues. CDR3 DNA sequence: TGTGCCAGTAGTACCAGATTGAACACTGAAGCTTTCTTT. Its translation: CASSTRLNTEAFF.